A single T cell receptor beta chain is shown here with its context. The sample comes from a study of cytomegalovirus exposure and HLA in healthy donors. Amplification used 60 Vbeta primers and 13 Jbeta primers. Using immunoSEQ multiplex PCR, the repertoire was profiled, and TCRdb retains in-frame clones only, with some absent. The table lists 120,000 to 150,000 clones, 60% to 85% of them singletons, with approximately 13% in the top ten. Trimming cost V 5 bases and J 5 bases, with 6 bases left between them. Per the germline V gene, CDR1 is SNHLY and CDR2 is FYNNEI. This CDR3 contains 11 residues. The chain recombines TRBV2 with TRBJ1-2; D not certain. The material sequenced was PBMCs. The TCR sequence derives from a man aged 40-49 years in good health and CMV-seropositive. The CDR3 here is CASSYFYGYTF. In nucleotides, the CDR3 is TGTGCCAGCAGTTACTTTTATGGCTACACCTTC.